These 24 T cell receptor beta chains were all obtained from the same sample, sequenced in a study of blood T cell repertoires in COVID-19. Method: immunoSEQ multiplex PCR; TCRdb's copy keeps in-frame clones and lacks some. The sample lists tens of thousands of clones; 75% to 90% were seen once. Sequencing was performed on peripheral blood. The receptors stem from an elderly man with acute or convalescent COVID-19.

V and J are TRBV4-1 and TRBJ2-7; TRBD1 is a possible D gene (5 bases). Trimming stripped 2 bases from V and 0 bases from J, with 11 bases between. The CDR3 loop spans 15 amino acids. Germline CDR1 reads MGHRA; CDR2 reads YSYEKL. The CDR3 spells CASSQRQTFSYEQYF. Written as DNA, the CDR3 is TGCGCCAGCAGCCAACGACAGACCTTCTCCTACGAGCAGTACTTC.

The V gene is TRBV7-2, the J gene TRBJ1-2, with TRBD1 matching 8 bases. Germline V gene sequence: CDR1 SGHTA, CDR2 FQGNSA. The CDR3 length is 14 residues. Trimming cost V 5 bases and J 5 bases; bases outside gene matches: 7. For the CDR3, the DNA is TGTGCCAGCAGCCTCCTACAGGGGGGGTATGGCTACACCTTC. This sequence encodes CASSLLQGGYGYTF.

The CDR3 DNA follows: TGTGCCAGCAGTGAAGGAAGGGGGATTAACTATGGCTACACCTTC. Translation: CASSEGRGINYGYTF. The chain joins TRBV6-1 to TRBJ1-2, with D maybe TRBD1 (6 bases). This CDR3 has 15 amino acids. CDR1 and CDR2 (germline): MNHNS, SASEGT. Between the trimmed V and J ends, which lost 1 base and 1 base, there was a span of 10 bases.

There are a few counts of this clone. The rearrangement uses TRBV3-1 (or the pseudogene TRBV3-2) and TRBJ1-2; no clear D. This CDR3 region has 13 residues. Germline V gene sequence: CDR1 LGHDT, CDR2 YNNKEL (reference sequence). With 4 bases removed from V and 7 bases from J, the gap between germline ends came to 13 bases. CDR3 sequence (DNA): TGTGCCAGCAGCCCCTCAATCAGGCCTGGCTACACCTTC. Translated, it gives CASSPSIRPGYTF.

CDR3 bases: TGTGCCAGCAGCCACTGGGACAACACAGATACGCAGTATTTT. This encodes CASSHWDNTDTQYF. V gene TRBV3-1 (or the pseudogene TRBV3-2) combines with J gene TRBJ2-3, with a weak D call TRBD1 (6 bases). Germline-derived CDR1 and CDR2 are LGHDT and YNNKEL (reference sequence). The CDR3 extends over 14 amino acids. Trimming took off 3 bases at V and 2 bases at J, with 9 bases between the two ends.

CDR3 sequence reads: CASSYAASGGSFNTGELFF. Here the CDR3 DNA reads TGTGCCAGCAGTTATGCGGCTAGCGGGGGGAGTTTTAACACCGGGGAGCTGTTTTTT. The chain uses TRBV6-2 or TRBV6-3 and TRBJ2-2; 11 positions agree with TRBD2. The CDR3 has 19 residues. Trimming cost V 3 bases and J 2 bases; bases outside gene matches: 11. Germline-derived CDR1 and CDR2 are MNHEY and SVGEGT.

The chain recombines TRBV28 with TRBJ1-6, with a possible D match to TRBD1 (6 bases). The CDR3 runs 15 residues. Germline CDR1 MDHEN, CDR2 SYDVKM. Trimming removed 3 bases at V and 7 bases at J, with 13 bases between. The CDR3 DNA reads as TGTGCCAGCAGTTTGGGGACACAGAGGAATTCACCCCTCCACTTT. Its translation is CASSLGTQRNSPLHF.

V is TRBV28 and J is TRBJ2-7; 8 nucleotides agree with TRBD1. The CDR3 loop spans 16 amino acids. Germline V CDR1 and CDR2: MDHEN, SYDVKM. The V segment lost 4 bases and the J segment 2 bases; nucleotides outside the gene matches: 10. CDR3 DNA sequence: TGTGCCAGCAGTTCCGCCCGGACAGGGTATGCCTACGAGCAGTACTTC. Translation gives CASSSARTGYAYEQYF.

The CDR3 region has the DNA TGTGCCAGCAGTTATTGGAGGGGTGACTATGGCTACACCTTC. It is translated as CASSYWRGDYGYTF. The chain uses TRBV6-2 or TRBV6-3 and TRBJ1-2, with a tentative D call TRBD1 (5 bases). The V end was cut by 3 bases, the J end by 3 bases, with 11 bases between. Germline V gene lookup returns CDR1 MNHEY and CDR2 SVGEGT. This CDR3 comprises 14 residues.

V usage is TRBV9 and J usage is TRBJ1-1; D is uncertain. The germline V and J ends were trimmed by 3 bases and 1 base, with 10 bases remaining between them. CDR3 length: 14 amino acids. Germline V gene sequence: CDR1 SGDLS, CDR2 YYNGEE. DNA for the CDR3: TGTGCCAGCAGCGCCTGGGCCCAGAACACTGAAGCTTTCTTT. Its translation: CASSAWAQNTEAFF. Supplemented by reference TRBV9 and TRBJ1-1, the full variable domain reads DSGVTQTPKHLITATGQRVTLRCSPRSGDLSVYWYQQSLDQGLQFLIQYYNGEERAKGNILERFSAQQFPDLHSELNLSSLELGDSALYFCASSAWAQNTEAFFGQGTRLTVV.

This chain joins TRBV7-2 and TRBJ2-5; tentatively, D is TRBD2 (5 bases). Germline V lookup: CDR1 SGHTA, CDR2 FQGNSA. Between the trimmed V and J ends, which lost 3 bases and 5 bases, there was a span of 10 bases. The CDR3 length is 13 residues. In nucleotides, the CDR3 is TGTGCCAGCAGCTTTGGGAGACGGGAGACCCAGTACTTC. The encoded protein is CASSFGRRETQYF.

The chain recombines TRBV4-3 with TRBJ1-4; a weak D match, TRBD1 (5 bases). Germline loops: CDR1 LGHNA, CDR2 YSLEER. The V and J ends lost 0 bases and 6 bases respectively, with 20 bases between them. This CDR3 region has 18 residues. CDR3 sequence (DNA): TGCGCCAGCAGCCAAGATTGGGGGAGCATTACGGGGGATGAAAAACTGTTTTTT. It codes for CASSQDWGSITGDEKLFF.

This clone is a singleton in its sample. V and J are TRBV6-6 and TRBJ1-1; D might be TRBD1 (6 bases). V dropped 10 bases and J dropped 1 base, with 10 bases sitting between them. Germline V gene lookup returns CDR1 MNHNY and CDR2 SVGAGI (reference sequence). The CDR3 consists of 12 residues. CDR3 in DNA: TGTGCCACCGGACAGTCGAACACTGAAGCTTTCTTT. Translating it yields CATGQSNTEAFF.

This chain connects TRBV10-3 to TRBJ2-2; 8 positions agree with TRBD2. Germline assignment: CDR1 ENHRY and CDR2 SYGVKD. The trim removed 0 bases at V and 4 bases at J, leaving 1 base unmatched. The CDR3 length is 15 residues. Here the CDR3 DNA reads TGTGCCATCAGTGAGTCGAGCGGGGGCACCGGGGAGCTGTTTTTT. It specifies CAISESSGGTGELFF.

The chain joins TRBV6-2 or TRBV6-3 to TRBJ2-7; 9 nucleotides line up with TRBD1. The CDR3 has 15 amino acids. The V segment lost 2 bases and the J segment 6 bases; nucleotides outside the gene matches: 8. The germline gives CDR1 MNHEY, CDR2 SVGEGT. As DNA, the CDR3 is TGTGCCAGCAGTTACCAGGGACAGGGTTATCCCGAGCAGTACTTC. Amino acid sequence: CASSYQGQGYPEQYF.

The chain couples TRBV19 to TRBJ2-7; 10 bases align to TRBD1. The CDR3 loop spans 13 amino acids. Germline V gene data show CDR1 as LNHDA and CDR2 as SQIVND (reference sequence). V lost 6 bases, J lost 7 bases, and 6 bases stayed unmatched. CDR3 residues: CASSQGTGVEQYF. CDR3 sequence (DNA): TGTGCCAGTAGCCAAGGGACAGGGGTAGAGCAGTACTTC.

The rearrangement joins TRBV21-1 to TRBJ2-7; the D segment call TRBD1 is taken from the table without a DNA check. TRBV21-1 is designated a pseudogene. This CDR3 comprises 19 residues. The CDR3 protein is CASRATNPRTGDLGFEQYF. As DNA, the CDR3 is TGTGCCAGCAGGGCTACGAACCCGAGGACAGGGGACCTTGGTTTCGAGCAGTACTTC.

The gene calls are TRBV15 and TRBJ1-4; TRBD1 matches 10 bases. Per germline, CDR1 LNHNV and CDR2 YYDKDF (reference sequence). This CDR3 is built from 17 residues. The V gene end was trimmed by 1 base and the J gene end by 6 bases; junction bases not matched to a gene: 8. CDR3 residues: CATSRGHTGTGDEKLFF. CDR3 DNA sequence: TGTGCCACCAGCAGAGGTCATACCGGGACAGGGGATGAAAAACTGTTTTTT. Full variable domain (missing parts from reference TRBV15 and TRBJ1-4): DAMVIQNPRYQVTQFGKPVTLSCSQTLNHNVMYWYQQKSSQAPKLLFHYYDKDFNNEADTPDNFQSRRPNTSFCFLDIRSPGLGDTAMYLCATSRGHTGTGDEKLFFGSGTQLSVL.

This chain uses TRBV5-4 with TRBJ2-5, with 7 bases that match TRBD1. Losses at the gene ends were 3 bases for V and 5 bases for J; bases not matched to a gene: 4. Germline V gene data show CDR1 as SGHNT and CDR2 as YYREEE (reference sequence). The CDR3 totals 13 residues. The CDR3 loop reads CASSSGTVETQYF. CDR3 bases: TGTGCCAGCAGCTCCGGGACAGTGGAGACCCAGTACTTC.

This clone was seen a single time. The chain recombines TRBV7-2 with TRBJ1-6; 8 bases are a match to TRBD1. The trim removed 1 base at V and 5 bases at J, leaving 13 bases unmatched. The CDR3 covers 19 residues. Germline CDR1 is SGHTA and CDR2 is FQGNSA. The CDR3 DNA reads TGTGCCAGCAGCTTAGTTGGGGTGACAGGGGTTGTCGATAATTCACCCCTCCACTTT. Its translation: CASSLVGVTGVVDNSPLHF. The complete variable domain, with remaining parts taken from reference TRBV7-2 and TRBJ1-6, reads GAGVSQSPSNKVTEKGKDVELRCDPISGHTALYWYRQSLGQGLEFLIYFQGNSAPDKSGLPSDRFSAERTGGSVSTLTIQRTQQEDSAVYLCASSLVGVTGVVDNSPLHFGNGTRLTVT.

This sequence joins TRBV11-2 and TRBJ1-2, with 12 nucleotides matching TRBD1. This CDR3 spans 17 amino acids. The V and J ends lost 5 bases and 4 bases, in that order; junction bases with no gene match: 11. The germline V gene has CDR1 SGHAT and CDR2 FQNNGV. CDR3 sequence reads: CASSVGTGGTTSYGYTF. In nucleotides, the CDR3 is TGTGCCAGCAGCGTAGGGACAGGGGGCACGACTTCCTATGGCTACACCTTC.

The CDR3, as DNA: TGTGCCAGTAGTTCCCGGGACAGTGACAATTCACCCCTCCACTTT. This sequence encodes CASSSRDSDNSPLHF. The chain employs TRBV19 and TRBJ1-6; 7 nucleotides agree with TRBD1. Germline CDR1 LNHDA, CDR2 SQIVND (reference sequence). The ends lost 5 bases at V and 7 bases at J; junction bases unmatched: 8. The CDR3 runs 15 residues.

V usage is TRBV7-2 and J usage is TRBJ2-5; 8 bases agree with TRBD2. The CDR3 is 14 residues long. Per the germline V gene, CDR1 is SGHTA and CDR2 is FQGNSA. V dropped 5 bases and J dropped 7; count of bases not matched to a gene: 9. DNA of the CDR3: TGTGCCAGCAGCCCCGGGGGGGAGTTGAGGACCCAGTACTTC. Translation: CASSPGGELRTQYF.

This clone occurred many times. This sequence joins TRBV5-5 and TRBJ2-7, with 7 nucleotides matching TRBD1. CDR1 is SGHKS, CDR2 YYEKEE, per germline (reference sequence). The V and J ends lost 4 bases and 1 base, in that order; junction bases with no gene match: 8. The CDR3 spans 15 residues. The CDR3 spells CASSLGQDLSYEQYF. The CDR3 DNA is TGTGCCAGCAGCCTAGGACAGGACTTATCCTACGAGCAGTACTTC.